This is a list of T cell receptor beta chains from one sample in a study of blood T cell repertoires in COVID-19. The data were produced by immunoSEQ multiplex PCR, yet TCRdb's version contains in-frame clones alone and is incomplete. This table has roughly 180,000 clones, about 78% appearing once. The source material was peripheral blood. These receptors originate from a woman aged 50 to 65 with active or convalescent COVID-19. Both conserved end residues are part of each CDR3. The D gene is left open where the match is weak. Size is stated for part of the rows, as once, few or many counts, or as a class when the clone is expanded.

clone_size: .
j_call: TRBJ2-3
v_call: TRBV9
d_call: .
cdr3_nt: TGTGCCAGCAGCGTAGACGGAGCGTCAAGCACAGATACGCAGTATTTT
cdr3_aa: CASSVDGASSTDTQYF

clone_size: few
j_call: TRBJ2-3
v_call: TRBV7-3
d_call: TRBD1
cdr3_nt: TGTGCCAGCAGCGTACAGGGGGCAGATACGCAGTATTTT
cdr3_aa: CASSVQGADTQYF

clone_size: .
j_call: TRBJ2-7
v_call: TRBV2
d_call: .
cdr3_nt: TGTGCCAGCAGGTTTGACTCCAGCTACGAGCAGTACTTC
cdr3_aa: CASRFDSSYEQYF

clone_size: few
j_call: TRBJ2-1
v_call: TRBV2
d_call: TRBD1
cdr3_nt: TGTGCCAGCAGTGAAGCGCCGACAGGGGGCAGTGAGCAGTTCTTC
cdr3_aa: CASSEAPTGGSEQFF

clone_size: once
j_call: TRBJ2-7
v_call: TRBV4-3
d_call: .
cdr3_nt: TGCGCCAGCAGCCAAGATTGGGCTAGCAGCTCCTACGAGCAGTACTTC
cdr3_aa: CASSQDWASSSYEQYF

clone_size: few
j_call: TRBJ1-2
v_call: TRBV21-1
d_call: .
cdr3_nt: TGTGCCAGCAGCAAATGGGGAGGGGCAGGCTATGGCTACACCTTC
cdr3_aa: CASSKWGGAGYGYTF

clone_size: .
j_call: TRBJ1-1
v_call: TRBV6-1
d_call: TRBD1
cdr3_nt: TGTGCCAGCAGTGAAAGGACAGGAGGAAAGACTGAAGCTTTCTTT
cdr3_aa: CASSERTGGKTEAFF

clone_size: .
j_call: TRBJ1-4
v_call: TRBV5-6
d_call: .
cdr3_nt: TGTGCCAGCAGCCCGGGGACACATCCCGGTGAAAAACTGTTTTTT
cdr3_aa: CASSPGTHPGEKLFF

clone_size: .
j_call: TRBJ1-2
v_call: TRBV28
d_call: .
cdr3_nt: TGTGCCAGCAGTTTAGGGCAGAACTATGGCTACACCTTC
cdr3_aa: CASSLGQNYGYTF

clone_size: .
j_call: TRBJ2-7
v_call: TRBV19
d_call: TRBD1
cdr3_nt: TGTGCCAGTAGATCCGGGACAGGGGGAACCTACGAGCAGTACTTC
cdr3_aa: CASRSGTGGTYEQYF

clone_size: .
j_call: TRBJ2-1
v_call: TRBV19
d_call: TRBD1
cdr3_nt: TGTGCCAGTAGTCGGGACAGGGGGGGTGAGCAGTTCTTC
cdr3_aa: CASSRDRGGEQFF

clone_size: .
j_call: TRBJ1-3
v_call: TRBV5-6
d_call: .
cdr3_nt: TGTGCCAGCAGCCCGACGGGGGGGACTGGAAACACCATATATTTT
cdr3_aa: CASSPTGGTGNTIYF

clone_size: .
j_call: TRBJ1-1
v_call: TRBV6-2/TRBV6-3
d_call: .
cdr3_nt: TGTGCCAGCAGTCGCCGGGAGGGGAGGTCCGGCGGCACTGAAGCTTTCTTT
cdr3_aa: CASSRREGRSGGTEAFF

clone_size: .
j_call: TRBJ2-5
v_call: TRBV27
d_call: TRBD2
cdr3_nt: TGTGCCAGCAGTTTAACAGGGCTAGCGGGGGTTCAAGAGACCCAGTACTTC
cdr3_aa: CASSLTGLAGVQETQYF

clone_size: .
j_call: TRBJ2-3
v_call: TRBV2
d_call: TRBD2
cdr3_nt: TGTGCCAGCAGTCGACTAGCGGGGGGGCAGACAGATACGCAGTATTTT
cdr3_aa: CASSRLAGGQTDTQYF

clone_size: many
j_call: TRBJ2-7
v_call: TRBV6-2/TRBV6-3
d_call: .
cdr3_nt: TGTGCCAGCAGCCTTAGCTCCTACGAGCAGTACTTC
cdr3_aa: CASSLSSYEQYF

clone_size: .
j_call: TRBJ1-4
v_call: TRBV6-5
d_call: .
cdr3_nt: TGTGCCAGCAGGAGAGGATTTAATGAAAAACTGTTTTTT
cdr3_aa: CASRRGFNEKLFF